This TCR beta chain was recorded in a study of CD8+ T cells in alopecia areata. Germline CDR1 reads SGHDT; CDR2 reads YYEEEE. V shed 4 bases and J shed 4 bases, with 11 bases lying between them. The CDR3 loop spans 13 amino acids. Following RNA extraction, reverse transcription yielded cDNA that acted as the sequencing template. Assay used: immunoSEQ multiplex PCR; TCRdb lists only in-frame clones, some missing. The sample records some 190,000 clones, approximately 50% being singletons. Regarding treatment: oral pan-JAK inhibitor, 5-10 mg twice daily. V gene TRBV5-6 combines with J gene TRBJ1-1, with D maybe TRBD1 (6 bases). This TCR was recovered from a human donor with alopecia areata. The source material was CD8+ T cells sorted from blood, sampled between weeks 51 and 54, from a patient treated with tofacitinib. The CDR3 is CASSPRGGTEAFF. As DNA, the CDR3 is TGTGCCAGCAGCCCCAGGGGAGGCACTGAAGCTTTCTTT.